This T cell receptor (beta chain) was documented in a study of blood T cells in healthy people across ages. Then a second PCR, running roughly 6 to 11 cycles, was carried out with a sample-barcoded 5' primer and a J-beta primer mix. MiXCR was run by TCRdb on the 5' RACE reads, yielding one entry per CDR3 protein. The sample lists some 760,000 distinct CDR3 sequences, roughly 25% occurring once. The germline CDR1 and CDR2 sequences are MGHDK and SYGVNS. This CDR3 comprises 15 residues. V lost 4 bases, J lost 0 bases, and 9 bases lay in between. These data were also reused for a study on T cells of mothers and their children.

This clonotype originated in a boy between 5 and 17 years old in good health. The chain employs TRBV25-1 and TRBJ1-4; D gene ambiguous. Sequencing input: blood. This CDR3 reads CASSATTTTNEKLFF. In DNA, the CDR3 is TGTGCCAGCAGTGCCACGACAACAACTAATGAAAAACTGTTTTTT.